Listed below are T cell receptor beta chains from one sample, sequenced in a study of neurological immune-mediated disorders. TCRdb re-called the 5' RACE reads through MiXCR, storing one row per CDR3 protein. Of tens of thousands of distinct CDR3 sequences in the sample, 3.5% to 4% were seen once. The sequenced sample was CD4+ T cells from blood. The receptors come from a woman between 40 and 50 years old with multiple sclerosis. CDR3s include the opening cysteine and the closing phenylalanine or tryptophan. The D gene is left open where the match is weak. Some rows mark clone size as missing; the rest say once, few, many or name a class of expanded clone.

CDR3nt: TGCGCCAGCAGCCCTGGGTCCGGCCGGGGGGAGTTCTTC
CDR3aa: CASSPGSGRGEFF
d_gene: TRBD2
v_gene: TRBV4-1
abundance: many
j_gene: TRBJ2-1

CDR3nt: TGCAGTGCTAGAGAATCAAGGGGTGATCAGCCCCAGCATTTT
CDR3aa: CSARESRGDQPQHF
d_gene: .
v_gene: TRBV20-1
abundance: many
j_gene: TRBJ1-5

CDR3nt: TGCAGTGGATGGGACAGGGCAAACATTCAGTACTTC
CDR3aa: CSGWDRANIQYF
d_gene: TRBD1
v_gene: TRBV20-1
abundance: many
j_gene: TRBJ2-4

CDR3nt: TGTGCCAGCAGCCACTTGGGGGTCGATCATGGCTACACCTTC
CDR3aa: CASSHLGVDHGYTF
d_gene: .
v_gene: TRBV3-1
abundance: many
j_gene: TRBJ1-2

CDR3nt: TGCAGTGCCAGACAGGAATCCTTGAACACTGAAGCTTTCTTT
CDR3aa: CSARQESLNTEAFF
d_gene: .
v_gene: TRBV20-1
abundance: many
j_gene: TRBJ1-1

CDR3nt: TGCAGTGCTCCTGGAACGGCGTGGTCCACCTTC
CDR3aa: CSAPGTAWSTF
d_gene: .
v_gene: TRBV20-1
abundance: few
j_gene: TRBJ1-2

CDR3nt: TGTGCCAGCAGTCCCTCGTTGGGTCAGCCCCAGCATTTT
CDR3aa: CASSPSLGQPQHF
d_gene: .
v_gene: TRBV6-5
abundance: few
j_gene: TRBJ1-5

CDR3nt: TGTGCCAGCAGTTTAGCGGTCATTAACTATGGCTACACCTTC
CDR3aa: CASSLAVINYGYTF
d_gene: .
v_gene: TRBV12-3/TRBV12-4
abundance: many
j_gene: TRBJ1-2

CDR3nt: TGCGCCAGCCGGGGGGGGGTCCGAGGAGATACGCAGTATTTT
CDR3aa: CASRGGVRGDTQYF
d_gene: TRBD2
v_gene: TRBV10-2
abundance: many
j_gene: TRBJ2-3

CDR3nt: TGCGCCAGCAGCCAATTCACTAGCAGAGATACGCAGTATTTT
CDR3aa: CASSQFTSRDTQYF
d_gene: .
v_gene: TRBV4-1
abundance: many
j_gene: TRBJ2-3

CDR3nt: TGCGCCAGCAGCCCCGGGTGGGGGAACACTGAAGCTTTCTTT
CDR3aa: CASSPGWGNTEAFF
d_gene: .
v_gene: TRBV5-1
abundance: many
j_gene: TRBJ1-1

CDR3nt: TGTGCCAGCTCCCTTACAGGACTCTACGAGCAGTACTTC
CDR3aa: CASSLTGLYEQYF
d_gene: .
v_gene: TRBV18
abundance: .
j_gene: TRBJ2-7

CDR3nt: TGTGCCACCAGCAGAGATCGCTTGAACACTGAAGCTTTCTTT
CDR3aa: CATSRDRLNTEAFF
d_gene: .
v_gene: TRBV15
abundance: many
j_gene: TRBJ1-1

CDR3nt: TGTGCCAGCAGTACCGGGTTGTGGTCCTACGAGCAGTACTTC
CDR3aa: CASSTGLWSYEQYF
d_gene: .
v_gene: TRBV7-2
abundance: many
j_gene: TRBJ2-7

CDR3nt: TGTGCCAGTAACAGGGATTTGTCCTACGAGCAGTACTTC
CDR3aa: CASNRDLSYEQYF
d_gene: .
v_gene: TRBV12-3/TRBV12-4
abundance: many
j_gene: TRBJ2-7

CDR3nt: TGTGCCAGCAGCCCGAGCGAGGGGAAAAACATTCAGTACTTC
CDR3aa: CASSPSEGKNIQYF
d_gene: .
v_gene: TRBV4-2
abundance: few
j_gene: TRBJ2-4

CDR3nt: TGCGCAAGCAGCTTGGCTCTGATGGTATCCTACAATGAGCAGTTCTTC
CDR3aa: CASSLALMVSYNEQFF
d_gene: .
v_gene: TRBV5-1
abundance: .
j_gene: TRBJ2-1

CDR3nt: TGTGCCAGCAGCTTAGCGCCAGCAAATGAAGCTTTCTTT
CDR3aa: CASSLAPANEAFF
d_gene: .
v_gene: TRBV7-8
abundance: many
j_gene: TRBJ1-1

CDR3nt: TGTGCCAGCAGTTACTCAGGCAGGGTCCCCGGGGAGCTGTTTTTT
CDR3aa: CASSYSGRVPGELFF
d_gene: .
v_gene: TRBV6-5
abundance: few
j_gene: TRBJ2-2

CDR3nt: TGTGCCAGCAGGGACAGGGTGCGTCGGGGCTACACCTTC
CDR3aa: CASRDRVRRGYTF
d_gene: TRBD1
v_gene: TRBV27
abundance: many
j_gene: TRBJ1-2

CDR3nt: TGTGCCAGTAGTTGGTTGAACACTGAAGCTTTCTTT
CDR3aa: CASSWLNTEAFF
d_gene: .
v_gene: TRBV19
abundance: many
j_gene: TRBJ1-1

CDR3nt: TGCAGTGCTAGAGTCCGGGACAGGGGCACAGATACGCAGTATTTT
CDR3aa: CSARVRDRGTDTQYF
d_gene: TRBD1
v_gene: TRBV20-1
abundance: many
j_gene: TRBJ2-3

CDR3nt: TGTGCCAGCCTTAGCGGGGGGGCCCCAGATACGCAGTATTTT
CDR3aa: CASLSGGAPDTQYF
d_gene: TRBD2
v_gene: TRBV5-4
abundance: many
j_gene: TRBJ2-3

CDR3nt: TGCAGTGCTAGGGACAGAATCAACTATGGCTACACCTTC
CDR3aa: CSARDRINYGYTF
d_gene: .
v_gene: TRBV20-1
abundance: many
j_gene: TRBJ1-2

CDR3nt: TGTGCCAGCAGGGCTATTAACAGGGGGAGGGGTACGCAGTATTTT
CDR3aa: CASRAINRGRGTQYF
d_gene: .
v_gene: TRBV6-5
abundance: many
j_gene: TRBJ2-3

CDR3nt: TGTGCCAGCAGCCAAGTAGGTCAGCGCTACGAGCAGTACTTC
CDR3aa: CASSQVGQRYEQYF
d_gene: .
v_gene: TRBV4-2
abundance: few
j_gene: TRBJ2-7

CDR3nt: TGCGCCAGCAGCCAAGATTTGGGGTTCGCCTTATGGGAGACCCAGTACTTC
CDR3aa: CASSQDLGFALWETQYF
d_gene: .
v_gene: TRBV4-1
abundance: many
j_gene: TRBJ2-5

CDR3nt: TGTGCCAGCAGCTCGGGGGGATTGGAGCCCCAGCATTTT
CDR3aa: CASSSGGLEPQHF
d_gene: .
v_gene: TRBV5-4
abundance: .
j_gene: TRBJ1-5

CDR3nt: TGTGCCAGCAGCGCCGCAGGGCCCGGGGCCAACGTCCTGACTTTC
CDR3aa: CASSAAGPGANVLTF
d_gene: .
v_gene: TRBV9
abundance: many
j_gene: TRBJ2-6

CDR3nt: TGTGCCAGCTCAACCACAGAGCTCTATGGCTACACCTTC
CDR3aa: CASSTTELYGYTF
d_gene: .
v_gene: TRBV18
abundance: many
j_gene: TRBJ1-2

CDR3nt: TGCGCCAGCAGCTTCGACGGAGGGAACACTGAAGCTTTCTTT
CDR3aa: CASSFDGGNTEAFF
d_gene: .
v_gene: TRBV5-1
abundance: many
j_gene: TRBJ1-1

CDR3nt: TGTGCCAGCAGCGTAACGGGTATGTCCGCTGAAGCTTTCTTT
CDR3aa: CASSVTGMSAEAFF
d_gene: .
v_gene: TRBV9
abundance: few
j_gene: TRBJ1-1

CDR3nt: TGCGCCAGCAGCGACTTAGCGGGGGGGCCAGGAGATACGCAGTATTTT
CDR3aa: CASSDLAGGPGDTQYF
d_gene: TRBD2
v_gene: TRBV5-1
abundance: many
j_gene: TRBJ2-3

CDR3nt: TGCGCCAGCAGCCCAAATCTAGCGTCGGGAGAGACCCAGTACTTC
CDR3aa: CASSPNLASGETQYF
d_gene: .
v_gene: TRBV5-1
abundance: many
j_gene: TRBJ2-5

CDR3nt: TGTGCCAGCAGTGACGGCCCCGTGGAGACCCAGTACTTC
CDR3aa: CASSDGPVETQYF
d_gene: .
v_gene: TRBV6-1
abundance: many
j_gene: TRBJ2-5

CDR3nt: TGTGCCAGCAGTGAAGCGCGGGCCCTAAAGGATTACTATGGCTACACCTTC
CDR3aa: CASSEARALKDYYGYTF
d_gene: .
v_gene: TRBV2
abundance: many
j_gene: TRBJ1-2

CDR3nt: TGCGCCAGCAGCTTGGTGGCAGGGACGGACTACGAGCAGTACTTC
CDR3aa: CASSLVAGTDYEQYF
d_gene: .
v_gene: TRBV5-1
abundance: many
j_gene: TRBJ2-7